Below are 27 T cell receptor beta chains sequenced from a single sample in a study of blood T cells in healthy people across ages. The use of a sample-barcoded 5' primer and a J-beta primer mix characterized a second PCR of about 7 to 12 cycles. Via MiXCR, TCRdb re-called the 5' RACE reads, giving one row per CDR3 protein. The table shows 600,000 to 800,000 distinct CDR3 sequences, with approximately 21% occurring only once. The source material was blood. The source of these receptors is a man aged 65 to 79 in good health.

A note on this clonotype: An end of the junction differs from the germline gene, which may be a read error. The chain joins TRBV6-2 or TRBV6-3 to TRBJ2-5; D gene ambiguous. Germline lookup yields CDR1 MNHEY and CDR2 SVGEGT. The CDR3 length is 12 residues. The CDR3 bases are TGTGCCAGCAGCCCGCCGGGTCGGATTTTGTTCTTC. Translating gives CASSPPGRILFF.

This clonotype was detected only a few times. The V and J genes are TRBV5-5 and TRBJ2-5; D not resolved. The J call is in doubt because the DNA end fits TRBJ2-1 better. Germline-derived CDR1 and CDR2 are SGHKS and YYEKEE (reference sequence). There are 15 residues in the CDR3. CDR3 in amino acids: CASSPTGPTYNEQFF. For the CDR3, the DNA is TGTGCCAGCAGCCCAACCGGGCCGACCTACAATGAGCAGTTCTTC.

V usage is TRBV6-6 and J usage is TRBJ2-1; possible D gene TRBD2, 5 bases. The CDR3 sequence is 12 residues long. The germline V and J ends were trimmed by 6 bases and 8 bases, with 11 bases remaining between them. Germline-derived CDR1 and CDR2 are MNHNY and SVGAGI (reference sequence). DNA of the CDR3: TGTGCCAGCAGCGGGAATCGCGATGAGCAGTTCTTC. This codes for CASSGNRDEQFF.

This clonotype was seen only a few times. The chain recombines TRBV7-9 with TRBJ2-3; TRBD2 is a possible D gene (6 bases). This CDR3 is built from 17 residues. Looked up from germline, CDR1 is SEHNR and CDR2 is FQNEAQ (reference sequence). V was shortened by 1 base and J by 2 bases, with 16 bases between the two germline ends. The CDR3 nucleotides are TGTGCCAGCAGCTTAGAATCGGGGAGGATCCTCACAGATACGCAGTATTTT. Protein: CASSLESGRILTDTQYF.

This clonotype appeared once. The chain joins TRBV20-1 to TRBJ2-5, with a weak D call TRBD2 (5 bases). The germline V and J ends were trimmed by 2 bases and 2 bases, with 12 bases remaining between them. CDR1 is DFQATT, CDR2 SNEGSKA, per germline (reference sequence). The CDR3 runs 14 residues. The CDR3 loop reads CSARRAGGQETQYF. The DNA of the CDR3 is TGCAGTGCTAGACGGGCGGGTGGTCAAGAGACCCAGTACTTC.

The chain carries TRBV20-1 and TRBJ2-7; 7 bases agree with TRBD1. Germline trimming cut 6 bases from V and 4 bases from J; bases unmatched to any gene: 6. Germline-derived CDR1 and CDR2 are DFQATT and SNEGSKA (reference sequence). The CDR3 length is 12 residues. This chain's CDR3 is CSAPTGTYEQYF. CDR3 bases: TGCAGTGCCCCGACAGGGACATACGAGCAGTACTTC.

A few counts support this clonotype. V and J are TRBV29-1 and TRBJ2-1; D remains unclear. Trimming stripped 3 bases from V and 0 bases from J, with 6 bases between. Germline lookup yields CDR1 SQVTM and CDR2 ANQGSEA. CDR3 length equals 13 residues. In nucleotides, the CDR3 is TGCAGCGTTGACGTGAGCTCCTACAATGAGCAGTTCTTC. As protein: CSVDVSSYNEQFF.

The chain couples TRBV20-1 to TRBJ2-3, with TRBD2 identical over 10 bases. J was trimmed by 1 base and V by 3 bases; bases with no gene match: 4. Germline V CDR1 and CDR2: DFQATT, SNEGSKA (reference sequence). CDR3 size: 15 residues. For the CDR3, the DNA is TGCAGTGCTAGCTCTGGACTAGCGGGCACAGATACGCAGTATTTT. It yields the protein CSASSGLAGTDTQYF.

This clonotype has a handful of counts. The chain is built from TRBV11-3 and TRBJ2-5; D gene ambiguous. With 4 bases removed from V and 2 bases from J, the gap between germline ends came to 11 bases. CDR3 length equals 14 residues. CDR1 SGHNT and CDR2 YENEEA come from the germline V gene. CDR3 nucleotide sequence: TGTGCCAGCAGCTCTGGAAAACGGCAAGAGACCCAGTACTTC. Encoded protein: CASSSGKRQETQYF.

CDR3 protein: CSAKGEGGSSYEQYF. The CDR3 region has the DNA TGCAGTGCGAAGGGTGAGGGCGGGAGCTCCTACGAGCAGTACTTC. V and J are TRBV20-1 and TRBJ2-7; TRBD2 agrees at 7 bases. The CDR3 extends over 15 amino acids. Germline V CDR1 and CDR2: DFQATT, SNEGSKA (reference sequence). V was pared by 6 bases and J by 0 bases, with 11 bases of the junction left unmatched.

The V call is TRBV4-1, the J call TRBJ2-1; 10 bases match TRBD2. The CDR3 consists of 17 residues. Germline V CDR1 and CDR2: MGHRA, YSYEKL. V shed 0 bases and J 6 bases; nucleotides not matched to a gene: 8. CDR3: CASSQDRASGSGNEQFF. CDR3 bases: TGCGCCAGCAGCCAAGATAGGGCTAGCGGGAGCGGCAATGAGCAGTTCTTC.

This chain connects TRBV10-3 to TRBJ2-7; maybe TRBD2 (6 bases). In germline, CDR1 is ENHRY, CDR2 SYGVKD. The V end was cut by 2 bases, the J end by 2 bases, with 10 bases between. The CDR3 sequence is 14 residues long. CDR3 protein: CAISERGGTYEQYF. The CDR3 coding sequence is TGTGCCATCAGTGAGCGGGGAGGAACCTACGAGCAGTACTTC.

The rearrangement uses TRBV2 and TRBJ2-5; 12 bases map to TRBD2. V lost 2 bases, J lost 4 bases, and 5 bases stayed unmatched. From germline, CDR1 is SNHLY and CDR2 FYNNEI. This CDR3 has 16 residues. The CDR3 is CASSELRLAGAETQYF. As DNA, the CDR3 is TGTGCCAGCAGTGAATTAAGACTAGCGGGAGCAGAGACCCAGTACTTC.

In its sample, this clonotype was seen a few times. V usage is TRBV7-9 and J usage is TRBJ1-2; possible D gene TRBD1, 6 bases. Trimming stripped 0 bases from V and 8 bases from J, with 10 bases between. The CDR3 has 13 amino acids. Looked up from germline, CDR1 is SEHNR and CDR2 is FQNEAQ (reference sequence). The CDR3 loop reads CASSLATGRGYTF. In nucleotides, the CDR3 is TGTGCCAGCAGCTTAGCAACAGGGAGGGGCTACACCTTC.

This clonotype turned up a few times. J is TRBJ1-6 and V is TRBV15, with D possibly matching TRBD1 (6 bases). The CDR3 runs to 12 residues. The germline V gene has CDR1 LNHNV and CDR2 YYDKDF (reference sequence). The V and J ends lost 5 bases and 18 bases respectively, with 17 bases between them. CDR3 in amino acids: CATSADRTDPHF. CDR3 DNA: TGTGCCACCAGCGCGGACAGAACGGACCCCCACTTT.

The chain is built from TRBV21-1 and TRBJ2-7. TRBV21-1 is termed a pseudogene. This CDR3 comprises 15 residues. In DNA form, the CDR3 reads TGTGCCAGCAGGGGAAAAAGGACGGATTCCTACGAGCAGTACTTC. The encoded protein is CASRGKRTDSYEQYF.

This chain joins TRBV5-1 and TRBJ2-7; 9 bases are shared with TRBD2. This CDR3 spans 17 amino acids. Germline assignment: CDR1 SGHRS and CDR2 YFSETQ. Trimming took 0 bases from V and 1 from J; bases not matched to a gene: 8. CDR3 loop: CASSLGEGLAGSYEQYF. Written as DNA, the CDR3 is TGCGCCAGCAGCTTGGGGGAGGGGCTAGCGGGATCCTACGAGCAGTACTTC. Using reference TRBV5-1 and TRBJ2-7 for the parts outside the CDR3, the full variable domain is KAGVTQTPRYLIKTRGQQVTLSCSPISGHRSVSWYQQTPGQGLQFLFEYFSETQRNKGNFPGRFSGRQFSNSRSEMNVSTLELGDSALYLCASSLGEGLAGSYEQYFGPGTRLTVT.

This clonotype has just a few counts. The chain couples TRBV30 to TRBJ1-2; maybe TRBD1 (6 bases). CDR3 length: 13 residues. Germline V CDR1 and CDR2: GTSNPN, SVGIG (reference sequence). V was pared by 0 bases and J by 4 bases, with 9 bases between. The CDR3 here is CAWSVQGTYGYTF. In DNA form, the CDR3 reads TGTGCCTGGAGTGTACAGGGAACCTATGGCTACACCTTC.

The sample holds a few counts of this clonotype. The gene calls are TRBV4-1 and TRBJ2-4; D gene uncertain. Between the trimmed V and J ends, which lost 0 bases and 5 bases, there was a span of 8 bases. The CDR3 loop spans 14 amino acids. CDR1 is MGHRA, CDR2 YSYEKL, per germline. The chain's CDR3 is CASSQELNQNIQYF. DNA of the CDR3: TGCGCCAGCAGCCAAGAGTTGAACCAAAACATTCAGTACTTC.

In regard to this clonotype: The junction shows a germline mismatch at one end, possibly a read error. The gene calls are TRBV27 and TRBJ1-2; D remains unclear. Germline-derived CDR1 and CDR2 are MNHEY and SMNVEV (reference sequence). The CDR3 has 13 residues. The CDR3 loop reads CASSFYPHYGYTF. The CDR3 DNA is TGTGCCAGCAGTTTTTACCCCCACTACGGCTACACCTTC.

DNA of the CDR3: TGTGCCAGCAGCTTGGAGACAGGGACCAACACTGAAGCTTTCTTT. This codes for CASSLETGTNTEAFF. V is TRBV5-4 and J is TRBJ1-1; 7 positions match TRBD1. J was trimmed by 2 bases and V by 0 bases; bases with no gene match: 4. Per the germline V gene, CDR1 is SGHNT and CDR2 is YYREEE (reference sequence). The CDR3 runs to 15 residues. The full variable domain, completed using reference TRBV5-4 and TRBJ1-1, is ETGVTQSPTHLIKTRGQQVTLRCSSQSGHNTVSWYQQALGQGPQFIFQYYREEENGRGNFPPRFSGLQFPNYSSELNVNALELDDSALYLCASSLETGTNTEAFFGQGTRLTVV.

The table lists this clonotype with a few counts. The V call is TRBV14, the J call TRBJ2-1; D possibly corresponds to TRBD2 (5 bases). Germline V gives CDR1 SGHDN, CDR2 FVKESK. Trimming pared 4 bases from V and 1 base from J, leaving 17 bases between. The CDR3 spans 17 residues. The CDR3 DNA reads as TGTGCCAGCAGCCTAAGACCTAGCCTTATTTCCTACAATGAGCAGTTCTTC. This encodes CASSLRPSLISYNEQFF.

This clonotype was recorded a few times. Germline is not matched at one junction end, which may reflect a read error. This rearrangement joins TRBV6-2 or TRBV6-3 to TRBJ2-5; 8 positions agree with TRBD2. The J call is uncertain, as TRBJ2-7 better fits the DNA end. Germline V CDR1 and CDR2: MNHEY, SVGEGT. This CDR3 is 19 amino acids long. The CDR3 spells CASSYSFGLSSGSSCEQYF. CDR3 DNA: TGTGCCAGCAGTTACTCGTTTGGGCTCTCGAGCGGGAGCTCCTGCGAGCAGTACTTC.

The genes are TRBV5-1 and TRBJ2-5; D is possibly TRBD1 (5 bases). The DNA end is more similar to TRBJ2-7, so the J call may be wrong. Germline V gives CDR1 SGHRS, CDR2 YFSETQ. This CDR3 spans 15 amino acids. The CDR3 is CASSFERTYTYEQYF. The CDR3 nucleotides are TGCGCCAGCAGCTTTGAACGGACATATACCTACGAGCAGTACTTC.

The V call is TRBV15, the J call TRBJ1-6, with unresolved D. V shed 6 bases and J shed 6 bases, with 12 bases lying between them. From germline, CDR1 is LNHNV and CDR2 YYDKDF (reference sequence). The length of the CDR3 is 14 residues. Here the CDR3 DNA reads TGTGCCACCAGACGCGACGGACTTAATTCACCCCTCCACTTT. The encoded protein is CATRRDGLNSPLHF.

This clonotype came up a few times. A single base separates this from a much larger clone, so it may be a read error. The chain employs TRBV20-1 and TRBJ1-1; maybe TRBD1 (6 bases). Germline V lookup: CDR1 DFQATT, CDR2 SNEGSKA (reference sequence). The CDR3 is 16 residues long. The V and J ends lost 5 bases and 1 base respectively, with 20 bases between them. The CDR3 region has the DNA TGCAGTGCTGGACCGCCGAACGGGACACCGAACACTGAAGCTTTCTTT. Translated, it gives CSAGPPNGTPNTEAFF.

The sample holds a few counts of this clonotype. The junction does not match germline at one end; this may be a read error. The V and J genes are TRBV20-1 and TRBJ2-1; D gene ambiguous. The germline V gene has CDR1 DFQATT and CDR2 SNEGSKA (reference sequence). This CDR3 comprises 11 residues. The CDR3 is CSALRSNGQFF. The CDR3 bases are TGCAGTGCTCTCAGGTCCAATGGGCAGTTCTTC.